This T cell receptor beta chain was documented in a study of blood T cell repertoires in COVID-19. Study details: Collection of acute and convalescent COVID-19 samples took place in the United States, Italy and Spain.

Enrolled through a virtual design, the participants were between about 18 and 100 years of age and came from fewer than 30 US areas. Assignment of participants to cohorts was predicated upon participant-reported clinical history. Authors' methods: Reference gene primer amplification gave estimated nucleated cell counts. Method: immunoSEQ multiplex PCR; TCRdb's copy keeps in-frame clones and lacks some. That table is the source of V, J and clone size, and D and trimming were worked out from the DNA. The profile shows 300,000 to 350,000 clones, roughly 87% of them singletons. The CDR3 has 16 residues. Germline values: CDR1 LGHDT, CDR2 YNNKEL (reference sequence). Trimming at V came to 3 bases and at J to 2 bases, leaving 7 bases not matched to a gene.

The rearrangement links TRBV3-1 (or the pseudogene TRBV3-2) to TRBJ1-2; 9 bases are shared with TRBD1. Input material: PBMCs or T cells enriched from blood (not recorded which). The clonotype comes from a woman aged 18-29 years who had recovered from COVID-19. CDR3 amino acids: CASSQDRGGGNYGYTF. CDR3 DNA sequence: TGTGCCAGCAGCCAGGACAGGGGAGGGGGGAACTATGGCTACACCTTC.